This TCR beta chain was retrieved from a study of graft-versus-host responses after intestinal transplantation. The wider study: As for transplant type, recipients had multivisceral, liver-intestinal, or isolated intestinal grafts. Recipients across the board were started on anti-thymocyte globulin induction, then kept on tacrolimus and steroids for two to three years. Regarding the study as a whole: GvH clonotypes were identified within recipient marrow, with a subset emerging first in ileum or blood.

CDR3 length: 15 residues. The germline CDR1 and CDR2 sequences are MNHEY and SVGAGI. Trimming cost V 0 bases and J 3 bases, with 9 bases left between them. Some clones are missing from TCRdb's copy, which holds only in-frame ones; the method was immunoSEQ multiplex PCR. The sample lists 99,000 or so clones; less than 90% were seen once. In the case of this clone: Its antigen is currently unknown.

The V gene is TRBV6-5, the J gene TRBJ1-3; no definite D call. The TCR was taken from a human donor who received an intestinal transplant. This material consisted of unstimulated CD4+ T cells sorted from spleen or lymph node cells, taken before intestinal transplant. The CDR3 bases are TGTGCCAGCAGTTACTCGAACACCAATGGAAACACCATATATTTT. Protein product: CASSYSNTNGNTIYF.